This TCR beta chain was identified in a study of metastatic and nonmetastatic thyroid tumors. Across the study: Malignant thyroid and benign thyroid patients provided blood and tumor or nodule tissue whose repertoires were compared.

TCRdb recomputed clones from the PCR reads via MiXCR. This table holds approximately 26,000 clones, around 24% found once. No treatment had been given to any patient before thyroid surgery. This clone was observed at least ten times. Other DNA sequences in the same sample also yield this CDR3. The CDR3 length is 19 residues. J was trimmed by 5 bases and V by 2 bases; bases with no gene match: 15. The germline CDR1 and CDR2 sequences are KGHSH and LQKENI. The clonotype originates from a female donor with papillary thyroid cancer or a benign thyroid nodule (not recorded which). Some clones in this sample may be carry-over from other donors' samples. Material for sequencing was blood. J is TRBJ2-1 and V is TRBV18; TRBD2 aligns across 10 bases. The CDR3 protein is CASSPSQREGRLGHNEQFF. The CDR3 DNA is TGTGCCAGCTCACCATCTCAGCGGGAGGGCCGATTGGGACACAATGAGCAGTTCTTC.